This note documents a single T cell receptor beta chain sequence. Looked up from germline, CDR1 is LGHNT and CDR2 is FRNRAP. CDR3 length equals 13 residues. Trimming took 1 base from V and 4 from J, leaving 4 bases between them. The sample is drawn from a study of T cell changes during pregnancy in multiple sclerosis. Produced via immunoSEQ multiplex PCR; TCRdb's table is partial and in-frame only. The repertoire includes some 59,000 clones, roughly 87% of them detected once, and over 5% sits in the top ten. This specimen was peripheral blood, taken in the third trimester of pregnancy. The clonotype originates from a female donor in good health, enrolled as a control in a pregnancy study. This chain connects TRBV12-5 to TRBJ2-2; D call uncertain. For the CDR3, the DNA is TGTGCTAGTGGTTTGGGACTCACCGGGGAGCTGTTTTTT. Amino acid sequence: CASGLGLTGELFF. Full variable domain (missing parts from reference TRBV12-5 and TRBJ2-2): DARVTQTPRHKVTEMGQEVTMRCQPILGHNTVFWYRQTMMQGLELLAYFRNRAPLDDSGMPKDRFSAEMPDATLATLKIQPSEPRDSAVYFCASGLGLTGELFFGEGSRLTVL.